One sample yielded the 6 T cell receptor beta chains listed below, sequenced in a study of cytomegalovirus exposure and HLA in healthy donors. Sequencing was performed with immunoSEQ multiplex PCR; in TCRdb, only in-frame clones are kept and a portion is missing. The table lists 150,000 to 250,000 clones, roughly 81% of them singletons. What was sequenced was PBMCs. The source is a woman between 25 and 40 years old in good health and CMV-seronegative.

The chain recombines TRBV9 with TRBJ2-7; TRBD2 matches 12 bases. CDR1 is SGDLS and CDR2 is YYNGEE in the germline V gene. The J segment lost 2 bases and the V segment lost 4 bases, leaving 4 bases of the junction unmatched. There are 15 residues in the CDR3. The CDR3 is CASSPRTSGAYEQYF. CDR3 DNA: TGTGCCAGCAGCCCCCGGACTAGCGGGGCCTACGAGCAGTACTTC.

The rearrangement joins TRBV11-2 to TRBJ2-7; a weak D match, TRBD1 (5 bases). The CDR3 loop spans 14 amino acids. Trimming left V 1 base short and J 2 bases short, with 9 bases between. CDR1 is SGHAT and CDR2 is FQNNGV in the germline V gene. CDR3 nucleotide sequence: TGTGCCAGCAGCTTAGCCCAGGGTACCTACGAGCAGTACTTC. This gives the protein CASSLAQGTYEQYF.

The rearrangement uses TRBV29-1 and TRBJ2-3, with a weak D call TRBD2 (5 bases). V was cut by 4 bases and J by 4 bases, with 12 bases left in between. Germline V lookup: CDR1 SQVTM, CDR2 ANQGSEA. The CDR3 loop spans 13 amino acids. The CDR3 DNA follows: TGCAGCGTTGGGGAGACGTATTCAGATACGCAGTATTTT. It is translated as CSVGETYSDTQYF.

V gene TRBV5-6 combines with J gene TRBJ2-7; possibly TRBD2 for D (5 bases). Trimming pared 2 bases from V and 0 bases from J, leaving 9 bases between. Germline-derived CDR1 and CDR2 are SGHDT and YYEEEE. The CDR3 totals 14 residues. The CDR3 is CASSFPSSSYEQYF. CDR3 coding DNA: TGTGCCAGCAGCTTTCCTAGCTCCTCCTACGAGCAGTACTTC.

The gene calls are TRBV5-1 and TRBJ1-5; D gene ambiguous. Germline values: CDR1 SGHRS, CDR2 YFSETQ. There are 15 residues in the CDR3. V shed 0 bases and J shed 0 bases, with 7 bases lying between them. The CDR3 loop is CASSLVGDSNQPQHF. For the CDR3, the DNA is TGCGCCAGCAGCTTGGTCGGGGATAGCAATCAGCCCCAGCATTTT.

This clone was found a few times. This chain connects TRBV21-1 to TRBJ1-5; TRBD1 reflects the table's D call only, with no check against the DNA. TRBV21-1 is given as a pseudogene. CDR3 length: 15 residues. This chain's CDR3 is CASSPRVPSNQPQHF. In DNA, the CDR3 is TGTGCCAGCAGCCCCAGGGTGCCCAGCAATCAGCCCCAGCATTTT.